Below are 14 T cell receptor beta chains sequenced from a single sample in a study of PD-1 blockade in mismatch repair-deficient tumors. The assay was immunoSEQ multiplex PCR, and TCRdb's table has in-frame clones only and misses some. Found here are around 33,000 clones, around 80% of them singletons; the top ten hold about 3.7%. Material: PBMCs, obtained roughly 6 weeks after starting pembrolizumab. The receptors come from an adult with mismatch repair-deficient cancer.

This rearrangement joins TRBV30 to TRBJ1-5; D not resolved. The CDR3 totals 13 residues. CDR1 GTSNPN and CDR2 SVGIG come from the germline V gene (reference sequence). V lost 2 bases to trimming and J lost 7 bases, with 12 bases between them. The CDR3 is CAWSSREAQPQHF. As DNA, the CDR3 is TGTGCCTGGAGTTCCCGGGAGGCCCAGCCCCAGCATTTT. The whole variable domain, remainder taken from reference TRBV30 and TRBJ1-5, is SQTIHQWPATLVQPVGSPLSLECTVEGTSNPNLYWYRQAAGRGLQLLFYSVGIGQISSEVPQNLSASRPQDRQFILSSKKLLLSDSGFYLCAWSSREAQPQHFGDGTRLSIL.

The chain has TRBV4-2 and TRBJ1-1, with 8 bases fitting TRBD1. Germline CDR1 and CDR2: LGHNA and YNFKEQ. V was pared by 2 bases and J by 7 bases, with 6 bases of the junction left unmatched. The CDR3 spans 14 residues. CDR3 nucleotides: TGTGCCAGCAGCCAACCACAGGGGGTAATTGAAGCTTTCTTT. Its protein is CASSQPQGVIEAFF.

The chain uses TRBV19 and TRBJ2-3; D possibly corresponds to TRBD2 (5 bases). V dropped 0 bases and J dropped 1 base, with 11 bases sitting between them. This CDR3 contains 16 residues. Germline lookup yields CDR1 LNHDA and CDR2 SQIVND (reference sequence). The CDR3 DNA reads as TGTGCCAGTAGTATAGATGATCCCGGGGGCACAGATACGCAGTATTTT. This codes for CASSIDDPGGTDTQYF.

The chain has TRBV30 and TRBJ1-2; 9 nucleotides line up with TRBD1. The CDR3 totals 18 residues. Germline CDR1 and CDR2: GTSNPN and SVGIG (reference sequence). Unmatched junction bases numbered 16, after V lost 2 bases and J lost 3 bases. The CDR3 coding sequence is TGTGCCTGGAGTCTTACGCGGGTCCCGGACAGGGGAGACTATGGCTACACCTTC. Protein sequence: CAWSLTRVPDRGDYGYTF.

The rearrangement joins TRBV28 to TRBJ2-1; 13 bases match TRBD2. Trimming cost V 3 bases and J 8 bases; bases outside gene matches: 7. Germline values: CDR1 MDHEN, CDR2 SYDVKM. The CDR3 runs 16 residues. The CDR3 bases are TGTGCCAGCAGTTTTTTACTAGCGGGAGGGGACTATGAGCAGTTCTTC. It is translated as CASSFLLAGGDYEQFF.

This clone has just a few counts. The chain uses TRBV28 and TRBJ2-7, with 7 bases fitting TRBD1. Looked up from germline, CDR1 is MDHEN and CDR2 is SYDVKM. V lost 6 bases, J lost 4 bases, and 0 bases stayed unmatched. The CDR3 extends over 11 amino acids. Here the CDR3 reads CASRTGYEQYF. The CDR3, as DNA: TGTGCCAGCAGGACAGGGTACGAGCAGTACTTC. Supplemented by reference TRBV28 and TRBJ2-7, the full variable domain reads DVKVTQSSRYLVKRTGEKVFLECVQDMDHENMFWYRQDPGLGLRLIYFSYDVKMKEKGDIPEGYSVSREKKERFSLILESASTNQTSMYLCASRTGYEQYFGPGTRLTVT.

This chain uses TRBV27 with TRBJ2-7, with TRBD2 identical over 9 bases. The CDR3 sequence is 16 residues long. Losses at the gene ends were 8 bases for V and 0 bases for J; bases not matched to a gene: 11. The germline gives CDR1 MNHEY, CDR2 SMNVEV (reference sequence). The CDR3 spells CASFAGAGGSSYEQYF. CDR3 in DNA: TGTGCCAGCTTCGCGGGGGCGGGAGGGAGCTCCTACGAGCAGTACTTC.

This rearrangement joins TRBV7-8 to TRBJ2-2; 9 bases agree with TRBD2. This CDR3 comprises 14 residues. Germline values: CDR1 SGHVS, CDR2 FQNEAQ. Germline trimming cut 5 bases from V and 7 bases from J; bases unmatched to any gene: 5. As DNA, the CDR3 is TGTGCCAGCAGCCGTAGCGGGAGAAACGGGGAGCTGTTTTTT. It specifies CASSRSGRNGELFF.

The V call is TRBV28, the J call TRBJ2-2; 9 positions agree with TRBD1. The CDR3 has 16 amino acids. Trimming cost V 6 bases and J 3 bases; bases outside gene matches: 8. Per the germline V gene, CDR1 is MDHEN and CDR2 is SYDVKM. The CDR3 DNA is TGTGCCAGCAGGAGTAACGACAGGGGGGACACCGGGGAGCTGTTTTTT. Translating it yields CASRSNDRGDTGELFF. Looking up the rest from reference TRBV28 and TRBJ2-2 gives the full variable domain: DVKVTQSSRYLVKRTGEKVFLECVQDMDHENMFWYRQDPGLGLRLIYFSYDVKMKEKGDIPEGYSVSREKKERFSLILESASTNQTSMYLCASRSNDRGDTGELFFGEGSRLTVL.

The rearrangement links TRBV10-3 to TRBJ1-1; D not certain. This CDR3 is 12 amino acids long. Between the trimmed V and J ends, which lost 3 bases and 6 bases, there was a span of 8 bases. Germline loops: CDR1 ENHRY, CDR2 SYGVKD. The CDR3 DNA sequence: TGTGCCATCAGTGAAAGTTTAGCTGAAGCTTTCTTT. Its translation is CAISESLAEAFF.

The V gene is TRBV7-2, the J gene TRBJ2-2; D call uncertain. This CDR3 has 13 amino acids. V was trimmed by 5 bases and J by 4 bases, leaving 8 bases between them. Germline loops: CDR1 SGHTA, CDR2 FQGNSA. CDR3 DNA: TGTGCCAGCAGCGACTTCAGCACCGGGGAGCTGTTTTTT. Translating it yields CASSDFSTGELFF. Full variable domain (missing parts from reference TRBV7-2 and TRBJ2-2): GAGVSQSPSNKVTEKGKDVELRCDPISGHTALYWYRQSLGQGLEFLIYFQGNSAPDKSGLPSDRFSAERTGGSVSTLTIQRTQQEDSAVYLCASSDFSTGELFFGEGSRLTVL.

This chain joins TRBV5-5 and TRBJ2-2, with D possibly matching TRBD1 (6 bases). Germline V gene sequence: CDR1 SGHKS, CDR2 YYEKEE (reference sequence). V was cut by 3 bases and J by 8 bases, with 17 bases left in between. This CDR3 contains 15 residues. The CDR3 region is CASSWDTGRGGELFF. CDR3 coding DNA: TGTGCCAGCAGCTGGGACACCGGTCGTGGTGGGGAGCTGTTTTTT. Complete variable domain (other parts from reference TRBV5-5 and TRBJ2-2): DAGVTQSPTHLIKTRGQQVTLRCSPISGHKSVSWYQQVLGQGPQFIFQYYEKEERGRGNFPDRFSARQFPNYSSELNVNALLLGDSALYLCASSWDTGRGGELFFGEGSRLTVL.

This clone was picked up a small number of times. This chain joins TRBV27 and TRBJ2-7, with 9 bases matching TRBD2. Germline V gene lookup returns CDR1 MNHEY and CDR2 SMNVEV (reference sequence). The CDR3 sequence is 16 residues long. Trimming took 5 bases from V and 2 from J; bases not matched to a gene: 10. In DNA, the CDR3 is TGTGCCAGCAGTCTTTTACAGACTAGCGGCCCCTACGAGCAGTACTTC. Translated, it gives CASSLLQTSGPYEQYF.

The CDR3 nucleotides read TGTGCCAGCAGTTTATCGAGACTAGCCGATTACAATGAGCAGTTCTTC. It specifies CASSLSRLADYNEQFF. The chain is built from TRBV27 and TRBJ2-1; 7 positions agree with TRBD2. CDR1 MNHEY and CDR2 SMNVEV come from the germline V gene (reference sequence). The trim removed 0 bases at V and 4 bases at J, leaving 6 bases unmatched. This CDR3 is built from 16 residues.